This is a list of T cell receptor beta chains from one sample in a study of blood T cell repertoires in COVID-19. Assay used: immunoSEQ multiplex PCR; TCRdb lists only in-frame clones, some missing. The table has fewer than 35,000 clones, about nine tenths seen once. The sample consisted of peripheral blood. These receptors were obtained from a man between 45 and 60 years old with active or convalescent COVID-19. Both conserved end residues are part of each CDR3. The D gene is left open where the match is weak. A row's size may be missing; if present it is once, few, many or a size class.

cdr3_nt cdr3_aa j_call v_call clone_size d_call
TGTGCCAGCAGTTTATGGGGGGACTACGAGCAGTACTTC CASSLWGDYEQYF TRBJ2-7 TRBV27 - -
TGTGCCAGTAGATTGTCCGGGACAGGGTACTACGAGCAGTACTTC CASRLSGTGYYEQYF TRBJ2-7 TRBV19 - TRBD1
TGCGCCAGCAGTTTCACAGGGGACAACTATGGCTACACCTTC CASSFTGDNYGYTF TRBJ1-2 TRBV4-1 - TRBD1
TGTGCCAGCAGCCCTCCGACTAGTTTGGGTTTCGAGCAGTACTTC CASSPPTSLGFEQYF TRBJ2-7 TRBV11-3 - -
TGTGCCAGCAGTTTTAGGGTGGGACAGCCAACCTACGAGCAGTACTTC CASSFRVGQPTYEQYF TRBJ2-7 TRBV28 - TRBD1
TGTGCCAGCAGTTTAGAGGGGGCAGGGCCCTATGGCTACACCTTC CASSLEGAGPYGYTF TRBJ1-2 TRBV28 - TRBD1
TGTGCCAGCAGAAAAGGCGGGACCCCCTACGAGCAGTACTTC CASRKGGTPYEQYF TRBJ2-7 TRBV27 - -
TGTGCCAGCAGTTCCCGGACAGGGGCTAGAAGTGCAACTAATGAAAAACTGTTTTTT CASSSRTGARSATNEKLFF TRBJ1-4 TRBV28 - TRBD1
TGTGCCAGCAGCTTGTACGGCAACACCTGGCGGCCCTACGAGCAGTACTTC CASSLYGNTWRPYEQYF TRBJ2-7 TRBV5-5 - -
TGTGCCAGCAGCAGACAGGTGCTCAACGCCGGGGAGCTGTTTTTT CASSRQVLNAGELFF TRBJ2-2 TRBV9 - -
TGCGCCAGCAGCTTACGGGATTCCGTAGATACGCAGTATTTT CASSLRDSVDTQYF TRBJ2-3 TRBV5-1 - -
TGCGCCAGCAGCCCCAACAGGGTCCGAACCTACGAGCAGTACTTC CASSPNRVRTYEQYF TRBJ2-7 TRBV4-1 - -
TGTGCCAGCAGCTTAACCCTATCAGGCTGGGAGCTGTTTTTT CASSLTLSGWELFF TRBJ2-2 TRBV7-2 - -
TGTGCCAGTAGTATAGCCGGACTAGCCAAAAACATTCAGTACTTC CASSIAGLAKNIQYF TRBJ2-4 TRBV19 - -
TGTGCCAGCAGCCAGAGAACTAGCGGGAGATGGACCGGGGAGCTGTTTTTT CASSQRTSGRWTGELFF TRBJ2-2 TRBV14 - TRBD2
TGCGCCAGCAGCCAAGGATTCAGGGGCTATACTGGCTACACCTTC CASSQGFRGYTGYTF TRBJ1-2 TRBV4-1 - -
TGTGCCAGTACCGAGTTGAGCCGGTTTAACTATGGCTACACCTTC CASTELSRFNYGYTF TRBJ1-2 TRBV19 - -
TGTGCCAGCAGCCCGACAGGGTGGAACACCGGGGAGCTGTTTTTT CASSPTGWNTGELFF TRBJ2-2 TRBV7-2 - TRBD1
TGTGCCAGCAGCGTTCAGGGACAGGGGGCGCGGGATGAGCAGTTCTTC CASSVQGQGARDEQFF TRBJ2-1 TRBV9 once TRBD1
TGTGCCAGCAGGTCCCCTCAAGAGACCCAGTACTTC CASRSPQETQYF TRBJ2-5 TRBV3-1/TRBV3-2 medium-sized -
TGTGCCAGCAGCTCCGACATTGTTTACACTGAAGCTTTCTTT CASSSDIVYTEAFF TRBJ1-1 TRBV5-6 few -
TGTGCCATCAGTTCTTCGACAGGGATCTCTGGAAACACCATATATTTT CAISSSTGISGNTIYF TRBJ1-3 TRBV10-3 - TRBD1
TGTGCCTGGAGCCCTGGGACAGGGCGTTGGGGGAACACTGAAGCTTTCTTT CAWSPGTGRWGNTEAFF TRBJ1-1 TRBV30 few TRBD1
TGTGCCAGCAGTTTATTGGGAGAGATGAACACTGAAGCTTTCTTT CASSLLGEMNTEAFF TRBJ1-1 TRBV28 - -
TGTGCCAGCAGCTCAACTAGCGGGATCAACAATGAGCAGTTCTTC CASSSTSGINNEQFF TRBJ2-1 TRBV5-4 - TRBD2
TGTGCCATCAGTGATGGTGGGGCACGGAGCTTCACAGATACGCAGTATTTT CAISDGGARSFTDTQYF TRBJ2-3 TRBV10-3 - -
TGTGCCAGCAGCTCAGCTAGCGGGCAATCCTACGAGCAGTACTTC CASSSASGQSYEQYF TRBJ2-7 TRBV7-2 once TRBD2
TGTGCCAGCAGCGACCTTATAGCGGGAGGCTACAATGAGCAGTTCTTC CASSDLIAGGYNEQFF TRBJ2-1 TRBV6-2/TRBV6-3 - TRBD2
TGTGCCAGCAGCGCCACTAGCGGGAGGGCCCGGGATGAGCAGTTCTTC CASSATSGRARDEQFF TRBJ2-1 TRBV9 - TRBD2
TGTGCCAGCAGTCTGGTGGGCGGGATGGATCAGCCCCAGCATTTT CASSLVGGMDQPQHF TRBJ1-5 TRBV7-2 once -
TGTGCCAGCAGTGAAGCATTAGGGACAGGGTACTATGGCTACACCTTC CASSEALGTGYYGYTF TRBJ1-2 TRBV6-1 - TRBD1
TGTGCCATCAGTGGACAGGGCTCTACCTACGAGCAGTACTTC CAISGQGSTYEQYF TRBJ2-7 TRBV10-3 - TRBD1
TGTGCCAGCAGCTCTAGGTACAATCAGCCCCAGCATTTT CASSSRYNQPQHF TRBJ1-5 TRBV7-2 - -
TGTGCCAGCTCACCAGGGCAGGCCTTGTTAATGAACTACACCTTC CASSPGQALLMNYTF TRBJ1-2 TRBV18 - -
TGCGCCAGCAGCTCACGTCTAGCGGGAGGCCGCACAGATACGCAGTATTTT CASSSRLAGGRTDTQYF TRBJ2-3 TRBV5-1 - TRBD2
TGCGCCAGCAGCTTGGTGTTGGGAGCCTACGAGCAGTACTTC CASSLVLGAYEQYF TRBJ2-7 TRBV5-1 - -
TGTGCCAGCAGCCGCGTAGTAGGGGGCGAAGCTTTCTTT CASSRVVGGEAFF TRBJ1-1 TRBV7-9 - TRBD1
TGTGCCAGCAGTCCAGAGGACAGGTGGTTCGATGAGCAGTTCTTC CASSPEDRWFDEQFF TRBJ2-1 TRBV6-2/TRBV6-3 - TRBD1
TGTGCCAGCAGCCTTTGGAACAGGGTCCGGCATTCACCCCTCCACTTT CASSLWNRVRHSPLHF TRBJ1-6 TRBV28 - -
TGCAGCGAACTCCCGGGACTAGCGGGGAGCTACGAGCAGTACTTC CSELPGLAGSYEQYF TRBJ2-7 TRBV29-1 - TRBD2
TGTGCCAGCAGCCAAGTTCTTGAGACCCAGTACTTC CASSQVLETQYF TRBJ2-5 TRBV3-1/TRBV3-2 - -
TGTGCCAGTAGTCCCGGGACTAGCGGGAGCGCGTTATACGAGCAGTACTTC CASSPGTSGSALYEQYF TRBJ2-7 TRBV19 - TRBD2